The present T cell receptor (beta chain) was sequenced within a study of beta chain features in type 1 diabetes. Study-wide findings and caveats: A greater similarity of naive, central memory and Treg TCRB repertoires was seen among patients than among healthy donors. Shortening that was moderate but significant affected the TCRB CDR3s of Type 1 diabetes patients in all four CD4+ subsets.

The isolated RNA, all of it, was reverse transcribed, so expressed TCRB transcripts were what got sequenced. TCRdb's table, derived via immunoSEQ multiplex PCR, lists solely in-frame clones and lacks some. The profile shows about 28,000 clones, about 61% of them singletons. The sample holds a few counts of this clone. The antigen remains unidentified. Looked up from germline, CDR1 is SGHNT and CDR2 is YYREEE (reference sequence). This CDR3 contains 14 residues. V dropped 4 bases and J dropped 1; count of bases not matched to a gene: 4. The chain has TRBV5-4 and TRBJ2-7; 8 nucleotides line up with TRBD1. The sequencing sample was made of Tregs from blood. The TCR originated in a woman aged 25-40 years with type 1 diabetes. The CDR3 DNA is TGTGCCAGCAGCGCCCAGGGGGCTTCCTACGAGCAGTACTTC. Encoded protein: CASSAQGASYEQYF.